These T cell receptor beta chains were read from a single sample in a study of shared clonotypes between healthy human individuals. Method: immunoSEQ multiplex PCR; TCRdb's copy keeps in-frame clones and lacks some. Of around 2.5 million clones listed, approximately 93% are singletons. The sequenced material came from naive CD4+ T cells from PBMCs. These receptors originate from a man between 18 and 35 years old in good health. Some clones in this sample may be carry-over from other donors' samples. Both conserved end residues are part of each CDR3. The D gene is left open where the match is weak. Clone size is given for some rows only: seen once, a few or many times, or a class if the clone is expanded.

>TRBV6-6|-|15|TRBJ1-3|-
TGTGCCAGCAGCTACTCTCCGGACTCTGGAAACACCATATATTTT
CASSYSPDSGNTIYF
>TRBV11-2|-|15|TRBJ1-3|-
TGTGCCAGCAGCACCTATGACAGCGGGGGGAACACCATATATTTT
CASSTYDSGGNTIYF
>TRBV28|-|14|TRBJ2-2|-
TGTGCCAGCAGTAGGTGGGGGAACACCGGGGAGCTGTTTTTT
CASSRWGNTGELFF
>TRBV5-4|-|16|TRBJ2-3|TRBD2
TGTGCCAGCAGCCGTAGCCTAGCGGGAGGATCAGATACGCAGTATTTT
CASSRSLAGGSDTQYF
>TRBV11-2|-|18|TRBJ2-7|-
TGTGCCAGCAGCTTAGTAGCCGCAATAGGGACGGAACCCTACGAGCAGTACTTC
CASSLVAAIGTEPYEQYF
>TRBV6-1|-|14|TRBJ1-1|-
TGTGCCAGCAGTGAAGCTCCGTTGGGACAAGAAGCTTTCTTT
CASSEAPLGQEAFF
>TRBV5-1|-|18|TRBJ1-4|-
TGCGCCAGCAGCTTGGAGGTAGGGGGGGATACTTCGGAGGAAAAACTGTTTTTT
CASSLEVGGDTSEEKLFF
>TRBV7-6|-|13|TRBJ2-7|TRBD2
TGTGCCAGCAGCTTGACTAGCGACTACGAGCAGTACTTC
CASSLTSDYEQYF
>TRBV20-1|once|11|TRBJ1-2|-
TGCGGGACAACAGGGAGAGGCGGCTACACCTTC
CGTTGRGGYTF
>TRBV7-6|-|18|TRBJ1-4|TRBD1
TGTGCCAGCAGCCCAACTTCTTCCAGGGGGCGGAGAGGTGAAAAACTGTTTTTT
CASSPTSSRGRRGEKLFF
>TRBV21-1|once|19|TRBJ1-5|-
TGTGCCAGCAGCAAAGCCGGGACAGGGGGCAATTCCCTGGATCAGCCCCAGCATTTT
CASSKAGTGGNSLDQPQHF
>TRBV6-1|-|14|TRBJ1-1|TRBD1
TGTGCCAGTACTACGGACAGGGCGTTTTATGAAGCTTTCTTT
CASTTDRAFYEAFF
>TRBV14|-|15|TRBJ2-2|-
TGTGCCAGCAGCCTTAATACGGGGGTCCCCGGGGAGCTGTTTTTT
CASSLNTGVPGELFF
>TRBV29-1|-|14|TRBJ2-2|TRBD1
TGCAGCGTTGTCAGGGGGCAAAACACCGGGGAGCTGTTTTTT
CSVVRGQNTGELFF